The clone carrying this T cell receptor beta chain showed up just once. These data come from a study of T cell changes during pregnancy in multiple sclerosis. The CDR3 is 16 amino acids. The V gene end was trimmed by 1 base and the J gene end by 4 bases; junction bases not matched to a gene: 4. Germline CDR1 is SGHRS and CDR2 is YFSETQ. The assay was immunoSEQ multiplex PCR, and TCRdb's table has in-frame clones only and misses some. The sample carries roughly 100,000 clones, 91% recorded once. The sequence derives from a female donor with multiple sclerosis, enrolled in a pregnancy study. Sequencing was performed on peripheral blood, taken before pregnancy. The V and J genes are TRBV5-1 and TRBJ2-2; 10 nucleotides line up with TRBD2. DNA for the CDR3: TGCGCCAGCAGCTTGTTTCTAGCGGGAGCCACCGGGGAGCTGTTTTTT. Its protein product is CASSLFLAGATGELFF.